This is a list of T cell receptor beta chains from one sample in a study of T-cell memory formation after mild COVID-19. TCRdb itself ran the 5' RACE reads through MiXCR, one entry per CDR3 protein. The data contain under 300,000 distinct CDR3 sequences, less than 20% of them singletons. Sequenced: PBMCs or a T cell subset sorted from them (not recorded which). The receptors stem from a man in his late teens or twenties who had mild COVID-19 (a few samples of this study predate the infection). Cell type and time point are not known. CDR3s include the opening cysteine and the closing phenylalanine or tryptophan. The D gene is left open where the match is weak. Not all rows give a size; the values are once, few, many and, for expanded clones, a class.

d_call	clone_size	j_call	v_call	cdr3_nt	cdr3_aa
TRBD1	-	TRBJ1-3	TRBV7-2	TGTGCCAGCAGATTTACAGGGGGCGCTTCGAACACCATATATTTT	CASRFTGGASNTIYF
-	few	TRBJ2-3	TRBV10-3	TGTGCCACCTCAGGGGTACGCGATACGCAGTATTTT	CATSGVRDTQYF
-	few	TRBJ2-6	TRBV15	TGTGCCACCAGCAGAGGAACAGGCCGCTCTGGGGCCAACGTCCTGACTTTC	CATSRGTGRSGANVLTF
-	many	TRBJ1-2	TRBV7-2	TGTGCCAGCAGCTTAGGGCCGGACGCGAGCTATGGCTACACCTTC	CASSLGPDASYGYTF
TRBD2	-	TRBJ2-3	TRBV7-2	TGTGCCAGCAGCTCCCGGACTAGCGGGGGGGCCGCTACGCAGTATTTT	CASSSRTSGGAATQYF
-	many	TRBJ2-4	TRBV7-8	TGTGCCAGCAGCCTCGGCCGGGACCCATGGGACATTCAGTACTTC	CASSLGRDPWDIQYF
-	-	TRBJ1-2	TRBV5-1	TGCGCCAGCAGCTTGGCCGGAGGGGGAGGCGGCTACACCTTC	CASSLAGGGGGYTF
-	-	TRBJ2-2	TRBV4-1	TGCGCCAGCAGCCAAGATTCGTTCAAGCTGAACACCGGGGAGCTGTTTTTT	CASSQDSFKLNTGELFF
TRBD2	few	TRBJ2-3	TRBV12-3/TRBV12-4	TGTGCCAGCAGTCCCGGGACTAGCGGAGACACAGATACGCAGTATTTT	CASSPGTSGDTDTQYF
-	once	TRBJ1-3	TRBV6-6	TGTGCCAGCAGCCCTCAGGGCACCTACTCTGGAAACACCATATATTTT	CASSPQGTYSGNTIYF
TRBD2	-	TRBJ2-3	TRBV4-3	TGCGCCAGCAGCCAACTTCTAGCGGGGGAGACAGATACGCAGTATTTT	CASSQLLAGETDTQYF
-	-	TRBJ1-1	TRBV7-3	TGTGCCAGCAGCTCAAGTTTACCCGGGACTGTAGCTTTCTTT	CASSSSLPGTVAFF
-	few	TRBJ1-1	TRBV5-1	TGCGCCAGCAGCTTGGTAGGGGTGGGATTAGGGACTGAAGCTTTCTTT	CASSLVGVGLGTEAFF
-	-	TRBJ2-1	TRBV5-5	TGTGCCAGCAGCTCGTTACAGCACTACAATGAGCAGTTCTTC	CASSSLQHYNEQFF
-	-	TRBJ2-3	TRBV5-1	TGCGCCAGCAGCTTCGGTAGGGTCCCAGATACGCAGTATTTT	CASSFGRVPDTQYF
TRBD1	-	TRBJ2-3	TRBV2	TGTGCCAGCAGTGGTCATACAGGGGGCACAGATACGCAGTATTTT	CASSGHTGGTDTQYF
TRBD1	-	TRBJ2-1	TRBV2	TGTGCCAGCAGTGGTGGGACAGGGTACAATGAGCAGTTCTTC	CASSGGTGYNEQFF
TRBD2	-	TRBJ2-3	TRBV5-1	TGCGCCAGCAGCGGACGGGGGACCGGGACTAGAACAGATACGCAGTATTTT	CASSGRGTGTRTDTQYF
-	-	TRBJ2-2	TRBV4-3	TGCGCCAGCAGCCGAGGCTACTTCGACAGTCAGAACACCGGGGAGCTGTTTTTT	CASSRGYFDSQNTGELFF
TRBD1	-	TRBJ1-2	TRBV6-5	TGTGCCAGCAGTTACTTCCAGGGGGCAGGTGGCTACACCTTC	CASSYFQGAGGYTF
-	-	TRBJ2-3	TRBV5-1	TGCGCCAGCAGCCAGCGGACAGACAGCACAGATACGCAGTATTTT	CASSQRTDSTDTQYF
-	-	TRBJ1-1	TRBV7-2	TGTGCCTCCTCGGGATTGGGGGGGCTTACGAGGACTGAAGCTTTCTTT	CASSGLGGLTRTEAFF
-	-	TRBJ2-3	TRBV5-1	TGCGCCAGCAGCTTCGAGACCCTGCCAGATACGCAGTATTTT	CASSFETLPDTQYF
TRBD1	-	TRBJ1-4	TRBV5-1	TGCGCCAGCAGCAGGGACAGGGGGAGTGAAAAACTGTTTTTT	CASSRDRGSEKLFF
TRBD2	-	TRBJ2-5	TRBV11-3	TGTGCCAGCAGCAAACACGGGACTAGCGGACAAGAGACCCAGTACTTC	CASSKHGTSGQETQYF
-	many	TRBJ1-5	TRBV7-2	TGTGCCAGCAGCTCGCGGTATAGCAATCAGCCCCAGCATTTT	CASSSRYSNQPQHF